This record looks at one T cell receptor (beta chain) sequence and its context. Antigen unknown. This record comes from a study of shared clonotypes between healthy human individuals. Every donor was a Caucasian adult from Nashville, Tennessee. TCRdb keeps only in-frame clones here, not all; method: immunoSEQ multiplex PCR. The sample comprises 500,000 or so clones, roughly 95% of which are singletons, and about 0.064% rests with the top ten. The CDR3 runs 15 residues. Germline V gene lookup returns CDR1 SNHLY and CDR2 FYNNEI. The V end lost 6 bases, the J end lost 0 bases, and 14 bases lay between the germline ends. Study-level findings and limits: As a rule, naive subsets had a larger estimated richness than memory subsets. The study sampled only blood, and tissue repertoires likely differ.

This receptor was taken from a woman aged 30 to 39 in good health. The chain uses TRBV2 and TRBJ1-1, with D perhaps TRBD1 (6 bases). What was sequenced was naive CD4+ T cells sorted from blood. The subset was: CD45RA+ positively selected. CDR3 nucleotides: TGTGCCAGCAGCGCGGACAGCCCCATGAACACTGAAGCTTTCTTT. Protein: CASSADSPMNTEAFF.